This T cell receptor beta chain was observed in a study of HIV-infected patients and healthy controls. This clonotype is deemed medium-sized. Reverse transcription used about 510 ng RNA and constant-region primers for alpha and beta. Separate chain-specific third strand synthesis with multiplexing indices produced the alpha and beta libraries. TCRdb redid the calling of the 5' RACE reads with MiXCR, one entry per CDR3 protein. The sample holds under 4,000 distinct CDR3 sequences, less than 25% seen once. The repertoire came from unfractionated whole blood and reflected all unsorted peripheral T cells. This specimen was blood, taken before antiretroviral therapy. The sequence derives from an adult with HIV infection.

The CDR3 here is CASSSTGDTEAFF. DNA of the CDR3: TGTGCCAGCAGTTCCACAGGGGACACTGAAGCTTTCTTT. J is TRBJ1-1 and V is TRBV27, with 7 bases aligning to TRBD1. J was trimmed by 3 bases and V by 4 bases; bases with no gene match: 2. The V gene's germline CDR1 is MNHEY and CDR2 SMNVEV (reference sequence). This CDR3 region has 13 residues.